These T cell receptor beta chains were read from a single sample in a study of CD8 T cells in Susac syndrome. TCRdb fed the immunoSEQ multiplex PCR reads into MiXCR, producing one record per CDR3 protein. The top ten hold roughly 0.059% of the sample, which has 300,000 or so distinct CDR3 sequences, roughly 94% seen once. Sample: CD4+ T cells from PBMCs. The receptors were sampled from a human donor with multiple sclerosis. The CDR3 runs from the conserved cysteine through the conserved F or W. Fields, in order: V gene, J gene, CDR3 protein.

TRBV7-8	TRBJ2-3	CASSLPQGTDTQYF
TRBV29-1	TRBJ1-5	CSVGQRGDQPQHF
TRBV3-1	TRBJ2-3	CASSQASGGAGYTQYF
TRBV19	TRBJ2-4	CASSIAPLIAKNIQYF
TRBV6-1	TRBJ2-7	CASSDQPGLLLSYEQYF
TRBV7-9	TRBJ2-1	CASSPKRRLSSYNEQFF
TRBV28	TRBJ1-1	CASSLRYTEAFF
TRBV19	TRBJ2-6	CASRDRGAKTSGANVLTF
TRBV7-2	TRBJ2-7	CASSSGTDDWRPYEQYF
TRBV5-1	TRBJ2-3	CASSRATGTGTDTQYF
TRBV9	TRBJ2-7	CASSGPAGVSSYEQYF
TRBV24-1	TRBJ2-3	CATSDSGWGGNSDKDTQYF
TRBV6-1	TRBJ1-5	CASSEYAGQNQPQHF
TRBV19	TRBJ2-2	CATKTTSGAFANTGELFF
TRBV7-9	TRBJ2-5	CASSLGRGQYQETQYF
TRBV11-2	TRBJ2-1	CASSLERGVYNEQFF